Following are 8 T cell receptor beta chains from one sample sequenced in a study of T-cell reconstitution after alpha-beta-depleted transplantation in children. The TCRbeta library was prepared with unique molecular identifiers. TCRdb processed the PCR reads anew with MiXCR; each CDR3 protein has one entry. The sample yields a few hundred thousand distinct CDR3 sequences, approximately 10% seen once. Sample: PBMCs from the stem cell graft donor, taken from the stem cell graft. The receptors originated from a human donor who donated a stem cell graft to a child with acute lymphoblastic leukemia.

This clonotype was seen more than once but under ten times. V is TRBV10-3 and J is TRBJ2-7; no definite D call. Trimming cost V 6 bases and J 0 bases, with 6 bases left between them. This CDR3 region has 12 residues. Germline V lookup: CDR1 ENHRY, CDR2 SYGVKD. The CDR3 sequence is CAIRGSSYEQYF. The CDR3 region has the DNA TGTGCCATCAGGGGTAGCTCCTACGAGCAGTACTTC.

To note about this clonotype: One junction end does not reproduce the germline sequence, and a read error may be involved. The V gene is TRBV9, the J gene TRBJ2-2; no definite D call. There are 14 residues in the CDR3. In germline, CDR1 is SGDLS, CDR2 YYNGEE. CDR3 nucleotides: TGTGCCAGCAGCCAGAACTGGGGAACCGCGGAGCTGTTTTTT. Translation gives CASSQNWGTAELFF.

This chain joins TRBV27 and TRBJ2-3; D may be TRBD1 (6 bases). Germline assignment: CDR1 MNHEY and CDR2 SMNVEV (reference sequence). The CDR3 has 16 amino acids. V was cut by 4 bases and J by 5 bases, with 19 bases left in between. CDR3 DNA sequence: TGTGCCAGCAGTTCCCCCAGGGGAAGGATGCGAGATACGCAGTATTTT. This gives the protein CASSSPRGRMRDTQYF.

The V and J genes are TRBV20-1 and TRBJ2-6; D is perhaps TRBD1 (6 bases). The CDR3 has 16 residues. Per germline, CDR1 DFQATT and CDR2 SNEGSKA (reference sequence). The V and J ends lost 0 bases and 4 bases respectively, with 13 bases between them. The CDR3 reads CSARDYSGAGANVLTF. In DNA form, the CDR3 reads TGCAGTGCTAGAGATTATTCAGGGGCGGGGGCCAACGTCCTGACTTTC.

This clonotype has only a few counts. The gene calls are TRBV10-3 and TRBJ1-5; D may be TRBD1 (6 bases). The germline gives CDR1 ENHRY, CDR2 SYGVKD. The CDR3 is made up of 15 amino acids. Trimming shortened V by 4 bases and J by 0 bases, and 10 bases separated the two germline ends. CDR3 loop: CAISAYRDSNQPQHF. The CDR3 DNA follows: TGTGCCATCAGTGCCTACAGGGATAGCAATCAGCCCCAGCATTTT.

In this sample, this clonotype turned up many times. The CDR3 bases are TGTGCCAGCAGCTACCAGCTAGGTCCCAATTACGAGCAGTACTTC. Translating gives CASSYQLGPNYEQYF. The chain has TRBV7-2 and TRBJ2-7; D gene ambiguous. The V gene's germline CDR1 is SGHTA and CDR2 FQGNSA. This CDR3 contains 15 residues. The V and J ends lost 4 bases and 4 bases respectively, with 17 bases between them.

V usage is TRBV13 and J usage is TRBJ2-1; 8 nucleotides align to TRBD2. With V trimmed by 0 bases and J by 0 bases, 4 bases remained unmatched. From germline, CDR1 is PRHDT and CDR2 FYEKMQ (reference sequence). CDR3 length: 17 residues. CDR3 region: CASSLGGGRFSYNEQFF. As DNA, the CDR3 is TGTGCCAGCAGCTTAGGTGGCGGGAGGTTCTCCTACAATGAGCAGTTCTTC.

This clonotype has at least ten counts. This rearrangement joins TRBV7-9 to TRBJ2-7; D perhaps matches TRBD2 (6 bases). There are 17 residues in the CDR3. Germline CDR1 reads SEHNR; CDR2 reads FQNEAQ (reference sequence). The V gene lost 5 bases and the J gene lost 3 bases, with 23 bases spanning the gap. The CDR3 spells CASSIPFVGGADYEQYF. In DNA, the CDR3 is TGTGCCAGCAGCATACCTTTCGTCGGGGGAGCCGACTACGAGCAGTACTTC.